This T cell receptor (beta chain) was sequenced in a study of T cells in Graves' hyperthyroidism and ophthalmopathy. Background on the study: Peripheral blood was taken when the disease was first diagnosed, before any treatment began.

Worth noting for this clonotype: Its target is not known.

Study outcomes and limitations: A median around 6 months before onset, the model predicted ophthalmopathy. Among clonotypes expanded in thyroid above 0.001, most were also found in blood.

Source material for PBMCs was 10 ml fresh peripheral blood. Trimming removed 0 bases at V and 1 base at J, with 19 bases between. Germline-derived CDR1 and CDR2 are LGHNA and YNFKEQ. This CDR3 has 19 residues. Amplified regions were TCR beta CDR3 sequences from RNA transcripts. With the HTBI primer set, the TCR CDR3 went through a first round of RT-PCR. Using its own MiXCR run on the multiplex PCR reads, TCRdb lists one record per CDR3 protein. Altogether 300,000 to 400,000 distinct CDR3 sequences are present, approximately 13% being singletons, with the ten largest covering just under 25%. The rearrangement joins TRBV4-2 to TRBJ1-3, with D hard to call. Source material: blood. The receptor's source is a woman in her 30s with Graves' hyperthyroidism. The CDR3, as DNA: TGTGCCAGCAGCCAAGATAGGCGGGGAGGTGCTAAATCTGGAAACACCATATATTTT. Translation: CASSQDRRGGAKSGNTIYF.